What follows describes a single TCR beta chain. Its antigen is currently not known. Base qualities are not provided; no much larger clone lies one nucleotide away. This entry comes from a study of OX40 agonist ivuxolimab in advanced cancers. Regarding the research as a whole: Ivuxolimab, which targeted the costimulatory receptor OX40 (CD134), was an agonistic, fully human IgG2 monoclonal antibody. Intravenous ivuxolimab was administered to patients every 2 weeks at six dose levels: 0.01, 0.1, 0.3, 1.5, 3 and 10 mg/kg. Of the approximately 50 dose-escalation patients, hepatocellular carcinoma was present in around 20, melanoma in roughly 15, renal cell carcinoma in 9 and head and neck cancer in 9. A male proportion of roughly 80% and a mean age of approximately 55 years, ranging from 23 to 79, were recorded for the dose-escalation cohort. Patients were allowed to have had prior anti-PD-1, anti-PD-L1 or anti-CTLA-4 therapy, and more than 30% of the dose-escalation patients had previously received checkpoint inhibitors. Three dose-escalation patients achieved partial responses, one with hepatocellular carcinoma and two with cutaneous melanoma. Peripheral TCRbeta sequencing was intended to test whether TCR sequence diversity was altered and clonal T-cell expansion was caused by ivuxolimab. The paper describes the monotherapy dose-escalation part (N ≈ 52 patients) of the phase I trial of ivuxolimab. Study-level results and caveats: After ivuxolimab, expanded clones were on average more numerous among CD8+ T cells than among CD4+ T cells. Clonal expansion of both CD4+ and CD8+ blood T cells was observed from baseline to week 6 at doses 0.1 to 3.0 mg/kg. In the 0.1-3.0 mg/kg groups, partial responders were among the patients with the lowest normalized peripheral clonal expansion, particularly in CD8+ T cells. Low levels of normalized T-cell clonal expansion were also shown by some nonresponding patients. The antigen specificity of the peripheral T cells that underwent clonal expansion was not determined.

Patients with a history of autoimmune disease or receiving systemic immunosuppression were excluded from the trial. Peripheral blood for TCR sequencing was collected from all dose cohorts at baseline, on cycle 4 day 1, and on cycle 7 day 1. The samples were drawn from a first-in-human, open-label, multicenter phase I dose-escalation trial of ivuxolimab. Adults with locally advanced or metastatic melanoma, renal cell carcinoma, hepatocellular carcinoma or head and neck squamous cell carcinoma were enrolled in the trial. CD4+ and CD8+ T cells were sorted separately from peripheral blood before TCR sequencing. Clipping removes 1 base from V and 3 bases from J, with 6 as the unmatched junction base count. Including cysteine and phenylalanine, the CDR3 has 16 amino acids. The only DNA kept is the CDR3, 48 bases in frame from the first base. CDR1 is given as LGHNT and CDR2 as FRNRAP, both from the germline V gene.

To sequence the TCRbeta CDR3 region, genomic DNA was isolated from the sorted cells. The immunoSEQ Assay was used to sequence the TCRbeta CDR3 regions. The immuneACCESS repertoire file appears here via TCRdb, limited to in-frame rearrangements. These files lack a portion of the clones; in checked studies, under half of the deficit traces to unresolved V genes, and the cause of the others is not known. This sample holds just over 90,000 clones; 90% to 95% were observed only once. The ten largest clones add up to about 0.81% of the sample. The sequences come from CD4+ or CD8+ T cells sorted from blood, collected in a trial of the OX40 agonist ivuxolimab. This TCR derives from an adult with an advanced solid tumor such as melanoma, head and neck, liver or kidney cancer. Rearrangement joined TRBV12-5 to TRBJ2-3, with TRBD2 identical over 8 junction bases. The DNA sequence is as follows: TGTGCTAGTGGTTTGGCCCCCGGGACTAGGACAGATACGCAGTATTTT. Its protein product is CASGLAPGTRTDTQYF.